This T cell receptor (beta chain) was observed in a study of blood T cell repertoires in COVID-19. Note on this clone: Other DNA sequences in this sample translate to the same CDR3.

Per the original data handling: Using reference gene primer amplification, nucleated cell counts were estimated. Profiled with immunoSEQ multiplex PCR; TCRdb holds only in-frame clones, not every one. V, J and clone size are those of that table, while D and trimming were read from the DNA. The sample has about 130,000 clones; 79% are singletons. This clonotype originated in a woman between 65 and 79 years old with COVID-19, enrolled during active disease. Sample: peripheral blood.

Here the CDR3 DNA reads TGTGCCAGCAGCTTGGAACTTTACAATGAGCAGTTCTTC. This encodes CASSLELYNEQFF. This chain connects TRBV5-6 to TRBJ2-1; D gene uncertain. Per germline, CDR1 SGHDT and CDR2 YYEEEE. This CDR3 has 13 amino acids. Between the trimmed V and J ends, which lost 0 bases and 4 bases, there was a span of 5 bases.